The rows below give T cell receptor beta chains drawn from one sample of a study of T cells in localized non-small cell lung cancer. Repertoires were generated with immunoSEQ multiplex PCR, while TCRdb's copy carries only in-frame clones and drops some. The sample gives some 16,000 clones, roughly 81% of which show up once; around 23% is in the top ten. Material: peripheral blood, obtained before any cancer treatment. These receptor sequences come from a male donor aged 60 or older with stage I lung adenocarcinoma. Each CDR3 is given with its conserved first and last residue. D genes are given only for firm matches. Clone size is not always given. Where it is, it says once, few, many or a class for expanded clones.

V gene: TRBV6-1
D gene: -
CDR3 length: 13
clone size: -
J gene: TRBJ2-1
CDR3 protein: CASSRIVGNEQFF
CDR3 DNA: TGTGCCAGCAGCCGAATTGTTGGGAATGAGCAGTTCTTC

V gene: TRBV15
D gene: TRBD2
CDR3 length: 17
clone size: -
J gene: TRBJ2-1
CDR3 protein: CATSRGPPSGSYNEQFF
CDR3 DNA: TGTGCCACCAGCAGAGGCCCTCCTAGCGGATCCTACAATGAGCAGTTCTTC

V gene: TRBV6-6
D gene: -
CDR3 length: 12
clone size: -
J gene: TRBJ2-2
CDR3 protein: CASFFPTGELFF
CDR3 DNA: TGTGCCAGCTTCTTTCCAACCGGGGAGCTGTTTTTT

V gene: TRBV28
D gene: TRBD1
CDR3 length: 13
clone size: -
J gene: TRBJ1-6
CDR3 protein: CASNNLGTDRTDF
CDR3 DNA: TGTGCCAGCAACAATTTGGGGACGGACAGGACGGATTTT

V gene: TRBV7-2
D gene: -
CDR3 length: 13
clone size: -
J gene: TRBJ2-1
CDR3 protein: CASSSRSYNEQFF
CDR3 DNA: TGTGCCAGCAGCTCCCGCTCCTACAATGAGCAGTTCTTC

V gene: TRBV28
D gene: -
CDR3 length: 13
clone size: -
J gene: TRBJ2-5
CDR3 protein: CASLTRPGETQYF
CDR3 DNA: TGTGCCAGCCTAACCCGTCCGGGAGAGACCCAGTACTTC

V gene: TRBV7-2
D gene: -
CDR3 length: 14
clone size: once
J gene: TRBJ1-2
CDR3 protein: CASSSGQSGGGYTF
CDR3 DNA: TGTGCCAGCAGTTCCGGACAGTCCGGGGGTGGCTACACCTTC

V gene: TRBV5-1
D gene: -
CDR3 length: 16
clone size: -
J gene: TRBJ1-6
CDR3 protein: CASSLRQSSYNSPLHF
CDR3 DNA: TGCGCCAGCAGCTTGCGACAGAGCTCCTATAATTCACCCCTCCACTTT

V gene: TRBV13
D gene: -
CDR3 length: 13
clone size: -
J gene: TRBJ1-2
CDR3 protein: CASSLGANYGYTF
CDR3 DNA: TGTGCCAGCAGCTTGGGTGCTAACTATGGCTACACCTTC

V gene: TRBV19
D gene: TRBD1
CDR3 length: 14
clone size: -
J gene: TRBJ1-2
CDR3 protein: CASSLGQGDYGYTF
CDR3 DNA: TGTGCCAGTAGTCTCGGACAGGGAGACTATGGCTACACCTTC

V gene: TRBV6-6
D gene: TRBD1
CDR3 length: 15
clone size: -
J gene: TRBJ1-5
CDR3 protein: CASSYMDRGNQPQHF
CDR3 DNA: TGTGCCAGCAGTTACATGGACAGGGGGAACCAGCCCCAGCATTTT

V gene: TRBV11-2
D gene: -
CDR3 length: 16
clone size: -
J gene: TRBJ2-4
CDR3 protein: CASSTGLTLAKNIQYF
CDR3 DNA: TGTGCCAGCAGCACGGGACTGACGCTAGCCAAAAACATTCAGTACTTC

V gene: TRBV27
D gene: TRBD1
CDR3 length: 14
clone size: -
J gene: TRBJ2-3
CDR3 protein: CATGRQGATDTQYF
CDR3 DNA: TGTGCCACCGGCCGACAGGGGGCGACAGATACGCAGTATTTT

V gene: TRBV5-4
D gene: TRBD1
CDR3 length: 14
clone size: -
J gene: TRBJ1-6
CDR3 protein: CASRYRGDNSPLHF
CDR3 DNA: TGTGCCAGCAGATACAGGGGAGATAATTCACCCCTCCACTTT

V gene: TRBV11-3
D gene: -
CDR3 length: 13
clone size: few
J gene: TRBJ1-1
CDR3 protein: CASSFSRNTEAFF
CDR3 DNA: TGTGCCAGCAGCTTTTCAAGGAACACTGAAGCTTTCTTT

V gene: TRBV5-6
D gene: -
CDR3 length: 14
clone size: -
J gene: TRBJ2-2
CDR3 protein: CASSLRVNTGELFF
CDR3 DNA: TGTGCCAGCAGCTTGAGAGTGAACACCGGGGAGCTGTTTTTT

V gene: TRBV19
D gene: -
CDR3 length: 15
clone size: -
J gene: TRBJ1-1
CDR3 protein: CASSVPGRRNTEAFF
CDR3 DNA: TGTGCCAGTAGTGTACCGGGACGGAGGAACACTGAAGCTTTCTTT

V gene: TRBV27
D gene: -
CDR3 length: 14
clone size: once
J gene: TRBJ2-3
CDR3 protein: CASSSRAPTDTQYF
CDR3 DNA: TGTGCCAGCAGTTCGAGGGCTCCCACAGATACGCAGTATTTT

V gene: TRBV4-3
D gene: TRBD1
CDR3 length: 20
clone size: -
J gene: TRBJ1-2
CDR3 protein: CASSQGPGTDRDFFSYGYTF
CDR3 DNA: TGCGCCAGCAGCCAAGGCCCCGGGACCGACAGGGATTTTTTCTCGTATGGCTACACCTTC

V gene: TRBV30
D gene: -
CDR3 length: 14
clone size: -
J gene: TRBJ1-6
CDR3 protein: CAWSPTVRNSPLHF
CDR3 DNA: TGTGCCTGGAGTCCGACTGTCAGGAATTCACCCCTCCACTTT

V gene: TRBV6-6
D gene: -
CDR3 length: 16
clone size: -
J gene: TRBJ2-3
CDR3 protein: CASRRGTFLTTDTQYF
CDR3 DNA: TGTGCCAGCAGACGCGGGACTTTCCTTACCACAGATACGCAGTATTTT

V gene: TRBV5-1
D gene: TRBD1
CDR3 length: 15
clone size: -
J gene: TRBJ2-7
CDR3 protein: CASSKIEQGNYEQYF
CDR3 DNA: TGCGCCAGCAGCAAAATTGAACAGGGGAACTACGAGCAGTACTTC

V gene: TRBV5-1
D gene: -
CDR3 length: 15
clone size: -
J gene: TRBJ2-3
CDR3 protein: CASSLSRGRTDTQYF
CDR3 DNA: TGCGCCAGCAGCTTGAGCCGGGGTAGAACAGATACGCAGTATTTT

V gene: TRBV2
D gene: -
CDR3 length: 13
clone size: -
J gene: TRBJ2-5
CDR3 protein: CASSWGEIETQYF
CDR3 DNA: TGTGCCAGCAGTTGGGGCGAAATAGAGACCCAGTACTTC

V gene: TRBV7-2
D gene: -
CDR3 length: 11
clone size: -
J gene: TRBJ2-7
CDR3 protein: CASSYQNEQYF
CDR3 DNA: TGTGCCAGCAGCTACCAGAACGAGCAGTACTTC

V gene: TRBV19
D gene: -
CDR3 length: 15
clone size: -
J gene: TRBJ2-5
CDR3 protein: CASSPSGEAGRTQYF
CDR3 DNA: TGTGCCAGTAGTCCCTCGGGGGAGGCGGGTAGGACCCAGTACTTC

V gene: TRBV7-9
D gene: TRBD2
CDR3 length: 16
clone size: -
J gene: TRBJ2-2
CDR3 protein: CASSPPLGLSTGELFF
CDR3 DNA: TGTGCCAGCAGCCCCCCCTTGGGACTAAGTACCGGGGAGCTGTTTTTT

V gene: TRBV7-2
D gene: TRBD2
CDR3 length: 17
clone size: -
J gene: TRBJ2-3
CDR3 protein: CASSLSSGGPITDTQYF
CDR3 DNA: TGTGCCAGCAGCTTATCCAGCGGGGGGCCTATCACAGATACGCAGTATTTT

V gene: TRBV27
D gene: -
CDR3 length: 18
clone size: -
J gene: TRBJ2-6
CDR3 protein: CASRPRHPKGYGANVLTF
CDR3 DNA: TGTGCCAGCAGACCCAGACATCCCAAGGGGTATGGGGCCAACGTCCTGACTTTC

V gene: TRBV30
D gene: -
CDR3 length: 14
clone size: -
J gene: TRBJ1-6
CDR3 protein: CAWSSGLGNSPLHF
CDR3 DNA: TGTGCCTGGAGTTCAGGTCTCGGGAATTCACCCCTCCACTTT

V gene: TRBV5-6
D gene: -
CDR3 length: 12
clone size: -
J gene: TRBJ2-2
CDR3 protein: CASGTPSGELFF
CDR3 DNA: TGTGCCTCCGGGACACCGTCCGGGGAGCTGTTTTTT

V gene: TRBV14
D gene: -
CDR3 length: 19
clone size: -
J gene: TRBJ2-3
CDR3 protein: CASSQDDVDSLASTDTQYF
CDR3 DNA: TGTGCCAGCAGCCAAGATGACGTGGACAGTCTAGCTAGCACAGATACGCAGTATTTT

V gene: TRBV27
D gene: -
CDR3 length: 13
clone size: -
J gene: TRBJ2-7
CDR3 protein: CASSPQDSYEQYF
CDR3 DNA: TGTGCCAGCAGTCCTCAAGACAGCTACGAGCAGTACTTC

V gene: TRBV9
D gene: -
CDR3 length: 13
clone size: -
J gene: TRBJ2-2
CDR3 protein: CASSVAEAGELFF
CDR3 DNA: TGTGCCAGCAGCGTAGCTGAGGCCGGGGAGCTGTTTTTT

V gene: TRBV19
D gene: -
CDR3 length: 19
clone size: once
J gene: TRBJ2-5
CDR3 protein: CASSIDSGSGVGGRETQYF
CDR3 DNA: TGTGCCAGTAGTATAGATTCGGGAAGCGGAGTGGGGGGCCGAGAGACCCAGTACTTC

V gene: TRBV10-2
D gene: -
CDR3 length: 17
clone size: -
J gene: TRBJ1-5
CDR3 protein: CASSEIRGRFGNQPQHF
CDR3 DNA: TGCGCCAGCAGTGAGATCCGGGGCCGGTTTGGCAATCAGCCCCAGCATTTT

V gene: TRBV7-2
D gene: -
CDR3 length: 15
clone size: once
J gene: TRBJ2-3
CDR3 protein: CASSFRDGSTDTQYF
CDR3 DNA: TGTGCCAGCAGCTTTAGGGATGGTAGCACAGATACGCAGTATTTT

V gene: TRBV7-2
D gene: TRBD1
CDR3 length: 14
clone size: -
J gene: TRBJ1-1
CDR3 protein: CASSPGTGYTEAFF
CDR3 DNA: TGTGCCAGCAGCCCCGGGACAGGGTACACTGAAGCTTTCTTT

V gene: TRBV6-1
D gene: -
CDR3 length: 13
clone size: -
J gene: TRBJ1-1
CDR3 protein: CASSRIENTEAFF
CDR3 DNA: TGTGCCAGCAGTCGCATCGAGAACACTGAAGCTTTCTTT

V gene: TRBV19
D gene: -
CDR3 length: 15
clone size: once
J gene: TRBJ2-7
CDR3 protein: CASSVRLGLSYEQYF
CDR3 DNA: TGTGCCAGTAGTGTGCGACTAGGACTATCCTACGAGCAGTACTTC

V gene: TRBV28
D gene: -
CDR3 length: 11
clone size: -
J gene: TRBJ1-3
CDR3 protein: CASSRRNTIYF
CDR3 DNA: TGTGCCAGCAGCCGTCGAAACACCATATATTTT